This T cell receptor (beta chain) was sequenced for a study of blood T cell repertoires in COVID-19. Study at large: Researchers got acute and convalescent COVID-19 samples from the United States, Italy and Spain.

Germline V gene lookup returns CDR1 MNHEY and CDR2 SVGAGI. The CDR3 contains 13 residues. V was pared by 2 bases and J by 12 bases, with 16 bases between. Source study methods: Cell counts per sample came from amplifying reference gene primers. Data came from immunoSEQ multiplex PCR; TCRdb stores just in-frame clones and leaves some out. From that table come the V and J calls and clone size; the DNA was used to work out D and trimming. The table lists 160,000 or so clones, approximately 82% of them singletons. Individuals drawn from 20 to 25 US areas were about 18 to 100 years old. Participant reports of clinical history set cohort assignment.

This chain connects TRBV6-5 to TRBJ1-2, with D possibly being TRBD1 (5 bases). Specimen: PBMCs or T cells enriched from blood (not recorded which). This sequence was found in a man in his fifties who had recovered from COVID-19. The CDR3 is CASSYGSGRGDTF. The DNA of the CDR3 is TGTGCCAGCAGTTACGGCTCAGGGCGGGGTGACACCTTC.